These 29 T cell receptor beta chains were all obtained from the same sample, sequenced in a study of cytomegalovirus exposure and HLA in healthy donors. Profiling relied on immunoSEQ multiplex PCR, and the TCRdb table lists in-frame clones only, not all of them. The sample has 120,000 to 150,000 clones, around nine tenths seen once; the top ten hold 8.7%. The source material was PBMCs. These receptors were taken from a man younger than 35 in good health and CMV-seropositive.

CDR3 coding DNA: TGCGCCAGCAGATCCCTGGCGGAAGGAAACACCATATATTTT. Its protein product is CASRSLAEGNTIYF. This chain joins TRBV5-1 and TRBJ1-3; no clear D gene. Trimming left V 5 bases short and J 4 bases short, with 13 bases between. Germline V gives CDR1 SGHRS, CDR2 YFSETQ. The CDR3 consists of 14 residues.

In DNA form, the CDR3 reads TGTGCCAGCAGCCCACAGGGGAAGTCGGGGGAGACCCAGTACTTC. Its translation is CASSPQGKSGETQYF. The chain couples TRBV7-9 to TRBJ2-5, with 7 nucleotides matching TRBD1. This CDR3 comprises 15 residues. Germline lookup yields CDR1 SEHNR and CDR2 FQNEAQ (reference sequence). V gave up 5 bases and J gave up 5 bases; unmatched junction bases: 11.

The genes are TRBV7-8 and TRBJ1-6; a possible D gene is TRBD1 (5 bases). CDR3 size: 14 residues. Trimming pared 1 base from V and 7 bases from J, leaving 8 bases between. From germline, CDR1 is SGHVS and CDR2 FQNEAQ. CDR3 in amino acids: CASSLVAGNSPLHF. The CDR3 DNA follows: TGTGCCAGCAGCTTAGTAGCAGGGAATTCACCCCTCCACTTT. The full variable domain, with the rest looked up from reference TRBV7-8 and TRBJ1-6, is GAGVSQSPRYKVAKRGQDVALRCDPISGHVSLFWYQQALGQGPEFLTYFQNEAQLDKSGLPSDRFFAERPEGSVSTLKIQRTQQEDSAVYLCASSLVAGNSPLHFGNGTRLTVT.

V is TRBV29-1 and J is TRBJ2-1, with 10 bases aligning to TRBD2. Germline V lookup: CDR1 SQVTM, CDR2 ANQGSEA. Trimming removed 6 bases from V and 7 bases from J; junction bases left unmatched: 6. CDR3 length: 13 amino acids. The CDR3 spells CSVSGRVGNEQFF. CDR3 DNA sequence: TGCAGCGTAAGCGGGAGGGTTGGGAATGAGCAGTTCTTC.

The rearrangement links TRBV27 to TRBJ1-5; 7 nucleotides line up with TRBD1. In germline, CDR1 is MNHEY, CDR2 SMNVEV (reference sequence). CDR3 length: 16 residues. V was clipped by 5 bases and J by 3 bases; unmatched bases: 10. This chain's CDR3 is CASSPAGDRSNQPQHF. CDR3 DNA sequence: TGTGCCAGCAGTCCCGCCGGGGACAGATCCAATCAGCCCCAGCATTTT.

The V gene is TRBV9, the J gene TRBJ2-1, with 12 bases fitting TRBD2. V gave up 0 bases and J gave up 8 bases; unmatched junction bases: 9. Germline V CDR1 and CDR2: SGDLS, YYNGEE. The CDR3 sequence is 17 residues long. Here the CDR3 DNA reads TGTGCCAGCAGCGTAGGGCCCACTAGCGGGAGGAAGTATGAGCAGTTCTTC. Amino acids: CASSVGPTSGRKYEQFF.

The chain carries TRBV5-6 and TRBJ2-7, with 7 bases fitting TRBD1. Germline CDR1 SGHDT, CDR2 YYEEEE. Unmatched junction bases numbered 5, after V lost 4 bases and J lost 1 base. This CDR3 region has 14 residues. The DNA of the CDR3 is TGTGCCAGCAGCCCTGGACAGGAGTCCTACGAGCAGTACTTC. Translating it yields CASSPGQESYEQYF.

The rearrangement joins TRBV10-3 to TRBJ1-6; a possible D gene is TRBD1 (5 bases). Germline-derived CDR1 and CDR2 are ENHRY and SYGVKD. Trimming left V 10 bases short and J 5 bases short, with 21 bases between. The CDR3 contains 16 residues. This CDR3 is CATRGPQFTDNSPLHF. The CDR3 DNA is TGTGCCACTAGGGGCCCACAATTTACCGATAATTCACCCCTCCACTTT.

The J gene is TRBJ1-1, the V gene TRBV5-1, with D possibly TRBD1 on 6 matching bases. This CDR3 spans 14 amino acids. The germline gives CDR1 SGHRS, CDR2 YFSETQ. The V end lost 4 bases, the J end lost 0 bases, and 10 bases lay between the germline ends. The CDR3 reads CASSQGSVNTEAFF. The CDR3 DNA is TGCGCCAGCAGCCAGGGGTCCGTGAACACTGAAGCTTTCTTT.

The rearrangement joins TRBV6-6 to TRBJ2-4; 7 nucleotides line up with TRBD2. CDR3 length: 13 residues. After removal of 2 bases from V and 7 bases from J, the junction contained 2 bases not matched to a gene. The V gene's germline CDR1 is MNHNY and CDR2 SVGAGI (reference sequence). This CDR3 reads CASSYAGENIQYF. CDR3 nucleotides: TGTGCCAGCAGTTACGCGGGGGAGAACATTCAGTACTTC.

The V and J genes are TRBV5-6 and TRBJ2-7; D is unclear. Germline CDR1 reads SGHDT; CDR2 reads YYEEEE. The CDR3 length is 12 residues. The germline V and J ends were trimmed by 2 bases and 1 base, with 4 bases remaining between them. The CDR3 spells CASSFGSYEQYF. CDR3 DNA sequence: TGTGCCAGCAGCTTCGGGTCCTACGAGCAGTACTTC. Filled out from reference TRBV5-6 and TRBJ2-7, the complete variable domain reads DAGVTQSPTHLIKTRGQQVTLRCSPKSGHDTVSWYQQALGQGPQFIFQYYEEEERQRGNFPDRFSGHQFPNYSSELNVNALLLGDSALYLCASSFGSYEQYFGPGTRLTVT.

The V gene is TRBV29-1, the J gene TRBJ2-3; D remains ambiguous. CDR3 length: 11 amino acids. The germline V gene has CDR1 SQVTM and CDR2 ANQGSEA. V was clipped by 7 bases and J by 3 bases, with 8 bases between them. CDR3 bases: TGCAGCGGAGCCTTTACAGATACGCAGTATTTT. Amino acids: CSGAFTDTQYF.

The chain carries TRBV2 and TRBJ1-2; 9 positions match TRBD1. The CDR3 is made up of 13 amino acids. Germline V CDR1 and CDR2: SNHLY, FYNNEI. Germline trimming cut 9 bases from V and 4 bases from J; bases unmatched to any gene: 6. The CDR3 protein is CASRQGVGYGYTF. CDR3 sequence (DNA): TGTGCCAGTAGACAGGGGGTTGGCTATGGCTACACCTTC.

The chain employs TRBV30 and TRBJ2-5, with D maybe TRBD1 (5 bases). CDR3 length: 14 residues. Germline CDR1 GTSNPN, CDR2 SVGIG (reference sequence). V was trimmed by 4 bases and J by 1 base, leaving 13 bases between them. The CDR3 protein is CAWTATGFQETQYF. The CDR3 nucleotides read TGTGCCTGGACTGCAACAGGATTCCAAGAGACCCAGTACTTC.

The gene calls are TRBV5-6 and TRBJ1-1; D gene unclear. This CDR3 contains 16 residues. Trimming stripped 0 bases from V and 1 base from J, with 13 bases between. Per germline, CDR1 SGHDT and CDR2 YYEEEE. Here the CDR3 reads CASSLDIPTTNTEAFF. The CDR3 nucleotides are TGTGCCAGCAGCTTGGACATCCCAACAACGAACACTGAAGCTTTCTTT.

The CDR3 DNA reads as TGTGCCATCAGTGAGTCGAGGGCAGAGAACACCGGGGAGCTGTTTTTT. It specifies CAISESRAENTGELFF. V usage is TRBV10-3 and J usage is TRBJ2-2; a weak D match, TRBD2 (5 bases). V lost 0 bases and J lost 1, with 9 bases in between. CDR3 size: 16 residues. CDR1 is ENHRY and CDR2 is SYGVKD in the germline V gene.

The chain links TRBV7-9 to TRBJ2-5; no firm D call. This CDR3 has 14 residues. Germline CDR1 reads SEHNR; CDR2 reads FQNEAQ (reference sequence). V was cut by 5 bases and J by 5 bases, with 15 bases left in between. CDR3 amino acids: CASSHYGDLETQYF. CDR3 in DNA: TGTGCCAGCAGCCACTATGGAGATTTGGAGACCCAGTACTTC.

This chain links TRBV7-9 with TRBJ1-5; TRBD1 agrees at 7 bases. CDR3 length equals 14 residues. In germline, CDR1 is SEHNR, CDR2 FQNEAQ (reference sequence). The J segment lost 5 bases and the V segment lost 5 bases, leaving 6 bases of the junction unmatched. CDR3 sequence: CASSPDREDQPQHF. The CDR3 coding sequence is TGTGCCAGCAGCCCCGACAGGGAGGATCAGCCCCAGCATTTT.

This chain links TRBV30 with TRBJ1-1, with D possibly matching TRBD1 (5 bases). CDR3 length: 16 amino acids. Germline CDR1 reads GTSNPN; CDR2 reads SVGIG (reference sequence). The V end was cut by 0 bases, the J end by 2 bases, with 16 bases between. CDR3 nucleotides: TGTGCCTGGAGTGTAGGGATCTTTGACAGAAACACTGAAGCTTTCTTT. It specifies CAWSVGIFDRNTEAFF.

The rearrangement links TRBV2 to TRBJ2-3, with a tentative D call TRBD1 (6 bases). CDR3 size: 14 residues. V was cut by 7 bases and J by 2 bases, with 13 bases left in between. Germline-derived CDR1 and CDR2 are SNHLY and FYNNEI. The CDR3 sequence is CASTQQGYTDTQYF. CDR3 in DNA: TGTGCCAGCACCCAACAGGGTTACACAGATACGCAGTATTTT.

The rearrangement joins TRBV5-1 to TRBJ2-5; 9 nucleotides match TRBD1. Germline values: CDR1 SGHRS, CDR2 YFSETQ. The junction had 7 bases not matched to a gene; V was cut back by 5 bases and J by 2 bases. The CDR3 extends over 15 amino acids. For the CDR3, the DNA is TGCGCCAGCAGGGTGACAGGGGGGATACAAGAGACCCAGTACTTC. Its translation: CASRVTGGIQETQYF.

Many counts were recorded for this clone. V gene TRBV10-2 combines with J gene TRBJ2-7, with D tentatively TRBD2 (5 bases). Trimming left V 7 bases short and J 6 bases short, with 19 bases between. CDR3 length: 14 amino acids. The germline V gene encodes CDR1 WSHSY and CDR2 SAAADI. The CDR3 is CASTRDGNSLEQYF. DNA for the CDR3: TGCGCCAGCACTCGGGATGGGAATTCCCTCGAGCAGTACTTC.

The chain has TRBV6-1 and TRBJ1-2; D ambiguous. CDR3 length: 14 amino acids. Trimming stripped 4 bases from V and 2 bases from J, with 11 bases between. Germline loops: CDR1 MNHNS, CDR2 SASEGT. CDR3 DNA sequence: TGTGCCAGCAGTGGCTCAGGCCGAAACTATGGCTACACCTTC. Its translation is CASSGSGRNYGYTF.

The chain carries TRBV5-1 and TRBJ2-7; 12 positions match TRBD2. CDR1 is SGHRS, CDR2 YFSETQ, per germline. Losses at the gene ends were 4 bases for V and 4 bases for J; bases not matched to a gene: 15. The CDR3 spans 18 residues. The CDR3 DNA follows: TGCGCCAGCAGCGAGGGACAGGGTATCCTAGCGGGAGGGTACGAGCAGTACTTC. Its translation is CASSEGQGILAGGYEQYF. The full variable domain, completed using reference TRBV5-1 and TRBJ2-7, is KAGVTQTPRYLIKTRGQQVTLSCSPISGHRSVSWYQQTPGQGLQFLFEYFSETQRNKGNFPGRFSGRQFSNSRSEMNVSTLELGDSALYLCASSEGQGILAGGYEQYFGPGTRLTVT.

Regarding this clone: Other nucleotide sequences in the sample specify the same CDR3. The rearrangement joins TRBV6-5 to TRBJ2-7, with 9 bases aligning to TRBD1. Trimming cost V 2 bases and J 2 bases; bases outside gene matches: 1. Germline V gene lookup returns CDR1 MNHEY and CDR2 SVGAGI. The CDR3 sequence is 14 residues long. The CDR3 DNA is TGTGCCAGCAGTTACGGACAGGGGACCTACGAGCAGTACTTC. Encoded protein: CASSYGQGTYEQYF.

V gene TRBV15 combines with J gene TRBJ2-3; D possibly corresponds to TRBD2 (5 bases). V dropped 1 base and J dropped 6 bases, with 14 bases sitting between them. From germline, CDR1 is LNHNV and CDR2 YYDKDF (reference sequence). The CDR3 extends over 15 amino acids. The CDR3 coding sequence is TGTGCCACCAGCAGAGTATCAACTAGAGGGGATACGCAGTATTTT. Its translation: CATSRVSTRGDTQYF.

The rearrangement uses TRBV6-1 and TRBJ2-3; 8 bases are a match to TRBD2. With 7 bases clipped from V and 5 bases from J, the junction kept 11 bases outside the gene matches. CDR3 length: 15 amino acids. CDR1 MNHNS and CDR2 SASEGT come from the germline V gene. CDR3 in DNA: TGTGCCAGCAAACAACTAGCGGCAAGGGGAGATACGCAGTATTTT. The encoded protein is CASKQLAARGDTQYF.

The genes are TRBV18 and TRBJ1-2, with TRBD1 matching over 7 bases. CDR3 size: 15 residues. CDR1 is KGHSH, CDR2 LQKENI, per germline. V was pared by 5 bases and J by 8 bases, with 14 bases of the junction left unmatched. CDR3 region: CASSRDSGALEGYTF. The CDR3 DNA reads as TGTGCCAGCTCAAGGGACAGCGGTGCTCTGGAGGGCTACACCTTC.

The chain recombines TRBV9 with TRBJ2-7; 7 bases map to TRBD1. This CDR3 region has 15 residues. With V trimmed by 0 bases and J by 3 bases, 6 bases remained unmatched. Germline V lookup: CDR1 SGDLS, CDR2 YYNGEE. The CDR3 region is CASSVGQGIVYEQYF. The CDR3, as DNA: TGTGCCAGCAGCGTAGGACAGGGAATTGTCTACGAGCAGTACTTC. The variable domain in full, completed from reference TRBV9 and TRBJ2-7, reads DSGVTQTPKHLITATGQRVTLRCSPRSGDLSVYWYQQSLDQGLQFLIQYYNGEERAKGNILERFSAQQFPDLHSELNLSSLELGDSALYFCASSVGQGIVYEQYFGPGTRLTVT.